The 3 T cell receptor beta chains below come from one sample, sequenced in a study of CD8 T cells in ankylosing spondylitis. MiXCR was run by TCRdb on the 5' RACE reads, yielding one entry per CDR3 protein. The sample contains 450,000 or so distinct CDR3 sequences, roughly a quarter of which appear only once. Antigen specificity for these receptors is unknown. Findings and caveats of the study: A TCR beta motif of eight or nine highly homologous variants seemed to mark ankylosing spondylitis blood.

The sample consisted of blood, either unsorted or a sorted T cell fraction (not recorded which). These receptors all come from a male donor with ankylosing spondylitis.

The J gene is TRBJ1-1, the V gene TRBV20-1, with D perhaps TRBD1 (5 bases). Trimming removed 0 bases from V and 5 bases from J, with 10 bases in between. The CDR3 sequence is 13 residues long. Germline V gives CDR1 DFQATT, CDR2 SNEGSKA (reference sequence). The CDR3 loop is CSARDGGWTEAFF. The CDR3 nucleotides read TGCAGTGCTAGAGATGGGGGATGGACTGAAGCTTTCTTT.

The table lists this clonotype with a few counts. V and J are TRBV20-1 and TRBJ2-1, with a tentative D call TRBD2 (6 bases). Germline V CDR1 and CDR2: DFQATT, SNEGSKA (reference sequence). V was clipped by 2 bases and J by 9 bases, with 8 bases between them. The CDR3 runs 11 residues. Written as DNA, the CDR3 is TGCAGTGCTAGACTAGCGATTGAGCAGTTCTTC. Its protein is CSARLAIEQFF.

This chain connects TRBV2 to TRBJ2-3; perhaps TRBD2 as D (5 bases). The CDR3 totals 15 residues. The germline V gene encodes CDR1 SNHLY and CDR2 FYNNEI. V lost 4 bases and J lost 5, with 16 bases in between. The CDR3 nucleotides read TGTGCCAGCAGTGGGATTAGCGAGATGGGAGATACGCAGTATTTT. It yields the protein CASSGISEMGDTQYF.